The 15 T cell receptor beta chains presented below share a single source sample, sequenced in a study of blood T cell repertoires in COVID-19. The table came from immunoSEQ multiplex PCR; TCRdb's copy has only in-frame clones and leaves some out. Counted here are under 250,000 clones, about 83% occurring once; the ten biggest clones make up 2.5% to 3%. The sample taken for sequencing was peripheral blood. These receptors were collected from a man aged 45-65 years with active or convalescent COVID-19.

The chain carries TRBV11-2 and TRBJ2-7, with 7 bases that match TRBD1. This CDR3 comprises 14 residues. CDR1 is SGHAT and CDR2 is FQNNGV in the germline V gene. V gave up 3 bases and J gave up 5 bases; unmatched junction bases: 7. CDR3 in DNA: TGTGCCAGCAGCTTGGGACAGTCTCCCAACGAGCAGTACTTC. Residues: CASSLGQSPNEQYF.

This clone was seen once. CDR3 sequence (DNA): TGTGCCAGCAGCACTGGCCTAGCGGGAGTTCCCGAGCAGTACTTC. Translating it yields CASSTGLAGVPEQYF. The rearrangement uses TRBV7-2 and TRBJ2-7; TRBD2 aligns across 10 bases. The V and J ends lost 5 bases and 6 bases, in that order; junction bases with no gene match: 10. CDR1 is SGHTA and CDR2 is FQGNSA in the germline V gene. CDR3 length equals 15 residues.

This clone was counted a single time. This chain links TRBV2 with TRBJ1-2; D is unresolved. CDR3 length: 16 amino acids. Germline V lookup: CDR1 SNHLY, CDR2 FYNNEI. V lost 6 bases and J 4 bases, leaving 21 bases between the germline ends. DNA of the CDR3: TGTGCCAGCAGGTACCGGGTCCTCAAGACGTTCTATGGCTACACCTTC. Translated: CASRYRVLKTFYGYTF.

On this clone: One junction end disagrees with the germline gene, perhaps due to a read error. The gene calls are TRBV5-1 and TRBJ1-2; 7 bases agree with TRBD1. CDR1 is SGHRS and CDR2 is YFSETQ in the germline V gene. The CDR3 extends over 15 amino acids. The CDR3 loop reads CASGLLRQGVGGYTF. The CDR3 DNA reads as TGCGCCAGCGGCTTACTTCGACAGGGTGTTGGTGGCTACACCTTC.

A word on this clone: Other DNA variants within this sample encode the same CDR3. The rearrangement joins TRBV6-5 to TRBJ1-2; D call uncertain. Trimming removed 4 bases from V and 6 bases from J, with 6 bases in between. This CDR3 has 11 residues. Germline V gives CDR1 MNHEY, CDR2 SVGAGI. The CDR3 coding sequence is TGTGCCAGCAGTTCGCAGGATGGCTACACCTTC. It yields the protein CASSSQDGYTF.

V usage is TRBV7-2 and J usage is TRBJ2-2, with TRBD2 matching 13 bases. Germline assignment: CDR1 SGHTA and CDR2 FQGNSA. The CDR3 sequence is 17 residues long. Trimming at V came to 3 bases and at J to 6 bases, leaving 7 bases not matched to a gene. The CDR3 sequence: CASSLRGTSGVSGELFF. The CDR3 coding sequence is TGTGCCAGCAGCTTGCGGGGGACTAGCGGGGTCTCCGGGGAGCTGTTTTTT.

The rearrangement links TRBV5-6 to TRBJ2-2; D unclear. The germline V gene has CDR1 SGHDT and CDR2 YYEEEE. Trimming shortened V by 3 bases and J by 4 bases, and 7 bases separated the two germline ends. CDR3 length: 13 amino acids. The CDR3 bases are TGTGCCAGCAGCTCACCGGGCACCGGGGAGCTGTTTTTT. Its translation is CASSSPGTGELFF.

This rearrangement joins TRBV6-2 or TRBV6-3 to TRBJ2-4; possible D gene TRBD2, 5 bases. The ends were cut back, 4 bases at V and 13 bases at J, with 14 bases in the middle. Germline-derived CDR1 and CDR2 are MNHEY and SVGEGT. This CDR3 is built from 12 residues. CDR3 bases: TGTGCCAGCAGTTTTCCTAGCCCACGGCAGTACTTC. It specifies CASSFPSPRQYF.

The chain has TRBV6-2 or TRBV6-3 and TRBJ2-1; the D gene is possibly TRBD2 (5 bases). The CDR3 totals 15 residues. Trimming took off 2 bases at V and 2 bases at J, with 10 bases between the two ends. From germline, CDR1 is MNHEY and CDR2 SVGEGT. CDR3 in DNA: TGTGCCAGCAGTTACGGAACTAGAACCTACAATGAGCAGTTCTTC. This translates into CASSYGTRTYNEQFF.

The chain combines TRBV19 with TRBJ1-3; weak D call: TRBD1 (5 bases). V lost 3 bases and J lost 1, with 13 bases in between. Germline loops: CDR1 LNHDA, CDR2 SQIVND (reference sequence). This CDR3 is 16 amino acids long. In DNA form, the CDR3 reads TGTGCCAGTAGTATGTCGGGACTTCTATCTGGAAACACCATATATTTT. It yields the protein CASSMSGLLSGNTIYF.

This chain links TRBV19 with TRBJ1-1, with 7 positions matching TRBD1. The ends lost 9 bases at V and 1 base at J; junction bases unmatched: 8. CDR1 and CDR2 from the germline V gene are LNHDA and SQIVND (reference sequence). CDR3 length: 14 amino acids. In DNA, the CDR3 is TGTGCCAGCTATACGGGACAGCCGAACACTGAAGCTTTCTTT. Protein: CASYTGQPNTEAFF.

The chain couples TRBV3-1 (or the pseudogene TRBV3-2) to TRBJ1-1; a possible D gene is TRBD1 (5 bases). Germline assignment: CDR1 LGHDT and CDR2 YNNKEL (reference sequence). Trimming removed 4 bases at V and 3 bases at J, with 12 bases between. CDR3 length: 14 amino acids. In DNA form, the CDR3 reads TGTGCCAGCAGCCCTACAGGATCCCACACTGAAGCTTTCTTT. Translated, it gives CASSPTGSHTEAFF.

This rearrangement joins TRBV5-1 to TRBJ1-2, with 10 bases lining up with TRBD1. The junction had 10 bases not matched to a gene; V was cut back by 4 bases and J by 7 bases. The germline CDR1 and CDR2 sequences are SGHRS and YFSETQ. The CDR3 loop spans 15 amino acids. CDR3 in DNA: TGCGCCAGCAGCCCCAGGGACAGGGGACATGGTGGCTACACCTTC. It is translated as CASSPRDRGHGGYTF.

The chain links TRBV15 to TRBJ2-2, with 8 positions matching TRBD1. V lost 6 bases and J lost 3; bases outside the gene matches: 3. The CDR3 runs 14 residues. Germline CDR1 is LNHNV and CDR2 is YYDKDF (reference sequence). The CDR3 bases are TGTGCCACCAGACAGGGGGTCGACACCGGGGAGCTGTTTTTT. It specifies CATRQGVDTGELFF.

The table lists this clone with a few counts. The chain employs TRBV13 and TRBJ2-1, with a tentative D call TRBD2 (5 bases). Germline CDR1 is PRHDT and CDR2 is FYEKMQ (reference sequence). V shed 4 bases and J shed 0 bases, with 7 bases lying between them. CDR3 length: 14 residues. Written as DNA, the CDR3 is TGTGCCAGCAGCTGGGGAGTCTCCTACAATGAGCAGTTCTTC. It yields the protein CASSWGVSYNEQFF. The complete variable domain, with remaining parts taken from reference TRBV13 and TRBJ2-1, reads AAGVIQSPRHLIKEKRETATLKCYPIPRHDTVYWYQQGPGQDPQFLISFYEKMQSDKGSIPDRFSAQQFSDYHSELNMSSLELGDSALYFCASSWGVSYNEQFFGPGTRLTVL.